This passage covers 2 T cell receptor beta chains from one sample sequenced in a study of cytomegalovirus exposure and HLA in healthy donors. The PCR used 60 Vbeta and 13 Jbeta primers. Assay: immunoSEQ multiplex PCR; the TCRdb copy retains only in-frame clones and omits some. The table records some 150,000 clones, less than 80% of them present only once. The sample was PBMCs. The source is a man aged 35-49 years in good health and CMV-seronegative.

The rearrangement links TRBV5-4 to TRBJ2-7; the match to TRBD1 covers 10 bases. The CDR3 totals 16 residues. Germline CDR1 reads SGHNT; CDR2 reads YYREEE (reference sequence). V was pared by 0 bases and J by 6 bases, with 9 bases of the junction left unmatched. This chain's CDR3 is CASSLAGTGDLREQYF. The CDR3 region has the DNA TGTGCCAGCAGCTTGGCCGGGACAGGGGATTTGCGCGAGCAGTACTTC.

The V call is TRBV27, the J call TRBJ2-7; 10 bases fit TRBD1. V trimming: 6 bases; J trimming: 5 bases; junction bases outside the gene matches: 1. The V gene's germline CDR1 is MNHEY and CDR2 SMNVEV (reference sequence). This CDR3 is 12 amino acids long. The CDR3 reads CASRGTGDEQYF. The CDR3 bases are TGTGCCAGCAGAGGGACAGGGGACGAGCAGTACTTC.